This T cell receptor (beta chain) was captured in a study of neurological immune-mediated disorders. The study's findings and limits: Multiple sclerosis, the disease with the least TCR clonal expansion, fell below healthy controls, whereas HTLV-1-associated myelopathy showed the most.

Many counts were recorded for this clonotype. Its antigen is still unknown. The germline V gene encodes CDR1 SGHDT and CDR2 YYEEEE. The CDR3 runs 15 residues. Trimming took 0 bases from V and 1 from J, leaving 10 bases between them. CD4+ or CD8+ T cells, 950,000 to 1,000,000 per library, were used for sorted libraries. The cDNA was synthesized by 5'RACE incorporating 10-nucleotide random UMIs. TCRdb re-called the 5' RACE reads through MiXCR, storing one row per CDR3 protein. This repertoire shows approximately 16,000 distinct CDR3 sequences, roughly 9% found once; its top ten account for about 46%. The clonotype originates from a man aged 45 to 65 in good health. The rearrangement joins TRBV5-6 to TRBJ2-5; D not resolved. The sequencing sample was made of CD8+ T cells from blood. CDR3 residues: CASSLGPMLQETQYF. CDR3 nucleotide sequence: TGTGCCAGCAGCTTGGGACCCATGCTCCAAGAGACCCAGTACTTC.